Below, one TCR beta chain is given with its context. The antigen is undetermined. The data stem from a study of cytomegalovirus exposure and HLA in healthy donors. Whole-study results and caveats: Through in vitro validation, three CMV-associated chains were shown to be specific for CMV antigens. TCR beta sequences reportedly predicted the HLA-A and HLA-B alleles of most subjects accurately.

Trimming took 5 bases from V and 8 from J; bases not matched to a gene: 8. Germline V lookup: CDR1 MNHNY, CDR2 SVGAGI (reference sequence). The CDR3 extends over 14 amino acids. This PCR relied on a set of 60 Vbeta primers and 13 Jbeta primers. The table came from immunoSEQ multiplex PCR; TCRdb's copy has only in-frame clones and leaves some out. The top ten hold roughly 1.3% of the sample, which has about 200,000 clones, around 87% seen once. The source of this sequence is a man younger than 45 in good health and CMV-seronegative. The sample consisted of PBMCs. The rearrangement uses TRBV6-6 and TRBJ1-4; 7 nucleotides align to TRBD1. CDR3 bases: TGTGCCAGCAGTCCCAGGGGGATCCGAGAAAAACTGTTTTTT. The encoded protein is CASSPRGIREKLFF.